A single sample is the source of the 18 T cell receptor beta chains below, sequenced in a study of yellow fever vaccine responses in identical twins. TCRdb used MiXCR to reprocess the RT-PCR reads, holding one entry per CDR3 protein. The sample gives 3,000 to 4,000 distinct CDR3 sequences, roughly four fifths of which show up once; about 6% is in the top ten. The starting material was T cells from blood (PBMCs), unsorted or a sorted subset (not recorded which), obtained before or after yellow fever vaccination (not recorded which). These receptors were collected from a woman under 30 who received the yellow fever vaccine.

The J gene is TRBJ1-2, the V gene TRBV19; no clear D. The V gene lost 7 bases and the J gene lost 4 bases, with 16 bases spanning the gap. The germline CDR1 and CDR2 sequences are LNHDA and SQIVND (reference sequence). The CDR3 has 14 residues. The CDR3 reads CASMEDSSPYGYTF. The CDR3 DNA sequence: TGTGCCAGTATGGAGGATAGTTCTCCCTATGGCTACACCTTC.

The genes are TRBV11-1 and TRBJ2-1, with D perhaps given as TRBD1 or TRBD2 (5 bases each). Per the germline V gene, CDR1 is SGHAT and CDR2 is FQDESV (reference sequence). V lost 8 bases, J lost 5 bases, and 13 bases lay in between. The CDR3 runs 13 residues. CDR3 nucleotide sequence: TGTGCCAGCCAGGGACGGTTAAACAATGAGCAGTTCTTC. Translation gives CASQGRLNNEQFF. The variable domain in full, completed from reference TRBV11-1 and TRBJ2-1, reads EAEVAQSPRYKITEKSQAVAFWCDPISGHATLYWYRQILGQGPELLVQFQDESVVDDSQLPKDRFSAERLKGVDSTLKIQPAELGDSAMYLCASQGRLNNEQFFGPGTRLTVL.

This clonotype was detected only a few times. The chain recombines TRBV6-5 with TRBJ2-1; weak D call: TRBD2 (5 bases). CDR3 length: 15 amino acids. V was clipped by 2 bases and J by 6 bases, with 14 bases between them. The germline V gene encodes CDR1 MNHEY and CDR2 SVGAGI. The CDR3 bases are TGTGCCAGCAGTTACCTCCACCTAGAGGGCAATGAGCAGTTCTTC. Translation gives CASSYLHLEGNEQFF.

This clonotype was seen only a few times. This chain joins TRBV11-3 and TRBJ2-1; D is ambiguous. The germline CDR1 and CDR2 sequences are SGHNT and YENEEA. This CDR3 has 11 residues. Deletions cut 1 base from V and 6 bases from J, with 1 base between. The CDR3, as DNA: TGTGCCAGCAGCTTAGGCAATGAGCAGTTCTTC. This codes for CASSLGNEQFF.

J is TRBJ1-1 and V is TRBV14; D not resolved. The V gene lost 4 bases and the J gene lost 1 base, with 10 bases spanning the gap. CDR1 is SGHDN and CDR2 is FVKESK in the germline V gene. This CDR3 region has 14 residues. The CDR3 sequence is CASSRASWNTEAFF. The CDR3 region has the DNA TGTGCCAGCAGCCGGGCTTCGTGGAACACTGAAGCTTTCTTT. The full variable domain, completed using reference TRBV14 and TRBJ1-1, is EAGVTQFPSHSVIEKGQTVTLRCDPISGHDNLYWYRRVMGKEIKFLLHFVKESKQDESGMPNNRFLAERTGGTYSTLKVQPAELEDSGVYFCASSRASWNTEAFFGQGTRLTVV.

This CDR3 is CASSLKGWSPDTQYF. The CDR3 nucleotides are TGTGCCAGCAGCTTGAAGGGTTGGAGCCCGGATACGCAGTATTTT. This chain connects TRBV5-4 to TRBJ2-3; D remains ambiguous. The CDR3 length is 15 residues. CDR1 and CDR2 from the germline V gene are SGHNT and YYREEE (reference sequence). V was shortened by 1 base and J by 6 bases, with 15 bases between the two germline ends.

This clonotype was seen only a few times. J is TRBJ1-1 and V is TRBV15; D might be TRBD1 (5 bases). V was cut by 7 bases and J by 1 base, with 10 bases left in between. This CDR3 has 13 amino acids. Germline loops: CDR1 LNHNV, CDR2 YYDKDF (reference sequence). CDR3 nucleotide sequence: TGTGCCACCACATCCAGGGAGAACACTGAAGCTTTCTTT. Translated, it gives CATTSRENTEAFF.

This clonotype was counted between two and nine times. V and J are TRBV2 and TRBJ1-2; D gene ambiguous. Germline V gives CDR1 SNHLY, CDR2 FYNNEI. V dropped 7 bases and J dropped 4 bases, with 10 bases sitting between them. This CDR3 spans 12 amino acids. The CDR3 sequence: CASMDRGYGYTF. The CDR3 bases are TGTGCCAGCATGGACCGGGGCTATGGCTACACCTTC.

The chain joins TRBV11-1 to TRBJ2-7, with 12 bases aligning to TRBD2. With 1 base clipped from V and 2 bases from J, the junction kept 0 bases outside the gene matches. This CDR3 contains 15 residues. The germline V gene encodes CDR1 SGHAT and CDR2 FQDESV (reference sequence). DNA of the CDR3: TGTGCCAGCAGCTTAGGACTAGCGGGAGCCTACGAGCAGTACTTC. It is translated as CASSLGLAGAYEQYF.

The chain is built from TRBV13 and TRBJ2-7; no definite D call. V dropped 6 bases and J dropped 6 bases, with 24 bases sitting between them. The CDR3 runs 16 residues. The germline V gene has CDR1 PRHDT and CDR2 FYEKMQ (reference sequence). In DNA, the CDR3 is TGTGCCAGCAGGGCCGTCGCCGTTCCCCGGCCCGGCGAGCAGTACTTC. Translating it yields CASRAVAVPRPGEQYF.

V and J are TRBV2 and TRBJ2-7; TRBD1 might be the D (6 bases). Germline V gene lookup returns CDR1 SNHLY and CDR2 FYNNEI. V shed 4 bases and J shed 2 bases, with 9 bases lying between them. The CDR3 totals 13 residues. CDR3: CASSGGQAYEQYF. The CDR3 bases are TGTGCCAGCAGTGGGGGACAAGCCTACGAGCAGTACTTC.

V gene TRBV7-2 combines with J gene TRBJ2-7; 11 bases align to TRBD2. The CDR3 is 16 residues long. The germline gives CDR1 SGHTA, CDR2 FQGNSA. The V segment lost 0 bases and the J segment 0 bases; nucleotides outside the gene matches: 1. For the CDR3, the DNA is TGTGCCAGCAGCTTAGCGGGACTAGCGGACTCCTACGAGCAGTACTTC. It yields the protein CASSLAGLADSYEQYF. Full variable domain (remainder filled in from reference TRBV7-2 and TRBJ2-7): GAGVSQSPSNKVTEKGKDVELRCDPISGHTALYWYRQSLGQGLEFLIYFQGNSAPDKSGLPSDRFSAERTGGSVSTLTIQRTQQEDSAVYLCASSLAGLADSYEQYFGPGTRLTVT.

CDR3 in DNA: TGTGCCAGCAGCGTGACTAGTGCAAATGAGCAGTTCTTC. Encoded protein: CASSVTSANEQFF. The V and J genes are TRBV7-3 and TRBJ2-1; maybe TRBD2 (6 bases). V lost 5 bases to trimming and J lost 7 bases, with 12 bases between them. Germline CDR1 and CDR2: SGHTA and FQGTGA. This CDR3 contains 13 residues.

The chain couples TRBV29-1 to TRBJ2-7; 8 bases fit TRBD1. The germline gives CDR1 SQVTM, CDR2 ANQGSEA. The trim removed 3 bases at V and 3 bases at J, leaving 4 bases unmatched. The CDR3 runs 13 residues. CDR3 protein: CSVESDRDYEQYF. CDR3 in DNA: TGCAGCGTTGAGTCGGACAGGGACTACGAGCAGTACTTC.

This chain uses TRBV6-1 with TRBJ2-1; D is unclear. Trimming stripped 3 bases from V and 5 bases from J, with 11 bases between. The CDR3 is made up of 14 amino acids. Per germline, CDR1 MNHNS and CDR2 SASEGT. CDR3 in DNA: TGTGCCAGCAGTGAGCACCTGGAAAACAATGAGCAGTTCTTC. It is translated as CASSEHLENNEQFF.

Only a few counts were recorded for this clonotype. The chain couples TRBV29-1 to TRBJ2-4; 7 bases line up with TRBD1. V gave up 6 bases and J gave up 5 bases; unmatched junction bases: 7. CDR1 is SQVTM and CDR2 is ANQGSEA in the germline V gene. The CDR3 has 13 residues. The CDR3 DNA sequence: TGCAGCGTCAGGGGGTGGGGGCAAAACATTCAGTACTTC. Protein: CSVRGWGQNIQYF. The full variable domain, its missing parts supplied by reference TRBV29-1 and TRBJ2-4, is SAVISQKPSRDICQRGTSLTIQCQVDSQVTMMFWYRQQPGQSLTLIATANQGSEATYESGFVIDKFPISRPNLTFSTLTVSNMSPEDSSIYLCSVRGWGQNIQYFGAGTRLSVL.

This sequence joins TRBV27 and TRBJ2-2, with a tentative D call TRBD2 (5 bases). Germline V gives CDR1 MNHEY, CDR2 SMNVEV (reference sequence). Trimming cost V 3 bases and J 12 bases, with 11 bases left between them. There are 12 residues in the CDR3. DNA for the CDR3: TGTGCCAGCAGTTTCCCGGGGATGCAGCTGTTTTTT. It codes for CASSFPGMQLFF.

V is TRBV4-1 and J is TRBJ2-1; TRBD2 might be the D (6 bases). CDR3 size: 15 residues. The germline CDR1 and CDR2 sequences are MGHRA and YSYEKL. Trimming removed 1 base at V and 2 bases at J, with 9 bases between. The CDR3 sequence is CASSQVEGAYNEQFF. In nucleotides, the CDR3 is TGCGCCAGCAGCCAAGTGGAGGGAGCCTACAATGAGCAGTTCTTC.